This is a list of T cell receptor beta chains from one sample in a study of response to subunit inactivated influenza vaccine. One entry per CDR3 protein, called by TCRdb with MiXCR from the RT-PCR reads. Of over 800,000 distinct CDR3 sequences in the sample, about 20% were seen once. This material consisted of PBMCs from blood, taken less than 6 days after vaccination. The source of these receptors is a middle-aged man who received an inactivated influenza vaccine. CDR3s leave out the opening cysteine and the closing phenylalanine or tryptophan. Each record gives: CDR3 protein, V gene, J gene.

CDR3aa: ASSLVSGEGSPLH; v_gene: TRBV7-9; j_gene: TRBJ1-6
CDR3aa: ASSRTGQGHEQF; v_gene: TRBV11-3; j_gene: TRBJ2-1
CDR3aa: GSSFPFGGHTEAF; v_gene: TRBV12-3/TRBV12-4; j_gene: TRBJ1-1
CDR3aa: ASSPPGLTSYNEQF; v_gene: TRBV7-9; j_gene: TRBJ2-1
CDR3aa: AARREDTEAF; v_gene: TRBV21-1; j_gene: TRBJ1-1
CDR3aa: ASSFGVDRANTEAF; v_gene: TRBV5-1; j_gene: TRBJ1-1
CDR3aa: ASTTLQETQY; v_gene: TRBV2; j_gene: TRBJ2-5
CDR3aa: ASSPSAKPGELF; v_gene: TRBV6-4; j_gene: TRBJ2-2
CDR3aa: SVEDPGTQY; v_gene: TRBV29-1; j_gene: TRBJ2-3
CDR3aa: ASGQGGPYEQY; v_gene: TRBV28; j_gene: TRBJ2-7
CDR3aa: SVPDRGEAF; v_gene: TRBV29-1; j_gene: TRBJ1-1
CDR3aa: ASSLVIGLRNEQF; v_gene: TRBV5-1; j_gene: TRBJ2-1
CDR3aa: ASTFTTSTDTQY; v_gene: TRBV3-1; j_gene: TRBJ2-3
CDR3aa: ASSLGTGAIYGYT; v_gene: TRBV5-5; j_gene: TRBJ1-2
CDR3aa: ASSEKRLAGAETQY; v_gene: TRBV7-9; j_gene: TRBJ2-5
CDR3aa: ASSYVATNNEQF; v_gene: TRBV6-5; j_gene: TRBJ2-1
CDR3aa: ASSPQLAGGQGEQF; v_gene: TRBV9; j_gene: TRBJ2-1
CDR3aa: ASRLGRELF; v_gene: TRBV12-3/TRBV12-4; j_gene: TRBJ2-2
CDR3aa: ASSSLTGLEETQY; v_gene: TRBV7-9; j_gene: TRBJ2-5
CDR3aa: ASRSSGAWQEQY; v_gene: TRBV12-3/TRBV12-4; j_gene: TRBJ2-7
CDR3aa: ASSVGGSIGAVYEQY; v_gene: TRBV9; j_gene: TRBJ2-7
CDR3aa: SASTHGPSYGYT; v_gene: TRBV20-1; j_gene: TRBJ1-2
CDR3aa: AISRIEGGTEAF; v_gene: TRBV10-3; j_gene: TRBJ1-1
CDR3aa: ASSQDEGGYGYT; v_gene: TRBV4-3; j_gene: TRBJ1-2
CDR3aa: ASSLSVVPRNNEQF; v_gene: TRBV7-6; j_gene: TRBJ2-1
CDR3aa: ASSALAGGPGIPDTQY; v_gene: TRBV9; j_gene: TRBJ2-3
CDR3aa: ASSYLPASSYNEQF; v_gene: TRBV6-5; j_gene: TRBJ2-1
CDR3aa: ASSLSGGGYNEQF; v_gene: TRBV5-1; j_gene: TRBJ2-1
CDR3aa: ASSLIGSYEQY; v_gene: TRBV12-3/TRBV12-4; j_gene: TRBJ2-7
CDR3aa: ASRQSTDTQY; v_gene: TRBV6-1; j_gene: TRBJ2-3
CDR3aa: ASSQGWRGTYNEQF; v_gene: TRBV4-3; j_gene: TRBJ2-1
CDR3aa: ASSETGRSGNTIY; v_gene: TRBV6-1; j_gene: TRBJ1-3
CDR3aa: ASSRDASQETQY; v_gene: TRBV4-2; j_gene: TRBJ2-5
CDR3aa: ASSTPFLTEAF; v_gene: TRBV6-2/TRBV6-3; j_gene: TRBJ1-1
CDR3aa: ASSLTTQLGFREQY; v_gene: TRBV3-1; j_gene: TRBJ2-7
CDR3aa: SARVPTAGGTQY; v_gene: TRBV20-1; j_gene: TRBJ2-3
CDR3aa: ASSFGTGGSEKLF; v_gene: TRBV7-9; j_gene: TRBJ1-4
CDR3aa: SVIGPMNTEAF; v_gene: TRBV29-1; j_gene: TRBJ1-1
CDR3aa: SVVRGTGNVAYGYT; v_gene: TRBV29-1; j_gene: TRBJ1-2
CDR3aa: ASSLLTDTQY; v_gene: TRBV7-9; j_gene: TRBJ2-3
CDR3aa: ASSPRGAGDPYEQY; v_gene: TRBV18; j_gene: TRBJ2-7
CDR3aa: ASRRRDRATGELF; v_gene: TRBV6-2/TRBV6-3; j_gene: TRBJ2-2